The clone carrying this TCR beta chain was observed at least ten times. Its antigen is unknown. This entry comes from a study of T cells in Graves' hyperthyroidism and ophthalmopathy. Broader study findings: Blood held most thyroid clonotypes expanded above 0.001 frequency.

V trimming: 1 base; J trimming: 10 bases; junction bases outside the gene matches: 4. CDR1 and CDR2 from the germline V gene are SNHLY and FYNNEI. CDR3 length: 13 amino acids. Amplification yielded TCR beta CDR3 regions, with RNA transcripts as the source. Carried out on the TCR CDR3, a first-round RT-PCR used the HTBI primer set. Via MiXCR, TCRdb re-called the multiplex PCR reads, giving one row per CDR3 protein. The profile shows around 440,000 distinct CDR3 sequences, 15% to 19% of them singletons. Sequenced: blood. The chain recombines TRBV2 with TRBJ2-1, with TRBD1 identical over 7 bases. The sequence was collected from a young woman with Graves' hyperthyroidism. CDR3 sequence (DNA): TGTGCCAGCAGTGAAGGCAGGGGGAAGGAGCAGTTCTTC. Translating gives CASSEGRGKEQFF.